A selection of T cell receptor beta chains follows, all from one sample in a study of regulatory T cells in long-lasting Graves disease. TCRdb independently ran MiXCR on the multiplex PCR reads; one entry per CDR3 protein. The sample contains about 460,000 distinct CDR3 sequences, less than 25% of which appear only once. The sequenced sample was peripheral blood mononuclear cells (PBMCs), obtained when the disease was refractory, from a patient treated with antithyroid drugs. The receptors were sampled from a female donor with Graves disease. Both conserved end residues are part of each CDR3. The D gene is left open where the match is weak. Clone size is given for some rows only: seen once, a few or many times, or a class if the clone is expanded.

>TRBV6-2/TRBV6-3|-|TRBJ1-2|many
TGTGCCAGCAGTTACTCCCACGGGCATAACTATGGCTACACCTTC
CASSYSHGHNYGYTF
>TRBV6-2/TRBV6-3|-|TRBJ1-2|few
TGTGCCAGCAGTTACTTGGGGGATGGCTACACCTTC
CASSYLGDGYTF
>TRBV30|-|TRBJ2-5|few
TGTGCCTGGAGCGGGTACCAAGAGACCCAGTACTTC
CAWSGYQETQYF
>TRBV29-1|-|TRBJ2-3|once
TGCAGCGTTTCAGATACGCAGTATTTT
CSVSDTQYF
>TRBV29-1|-|TRBJ2-5|many
TGCAGCGTTGCCCAGGCCGGCCGAGAGACCCAGTACTTC
CSVAQAGRETQYF
>TRBV27|TRBD2|TRBJ2-2|-
TGTGCCAGCAGTTTAGGGGTAGCGGGAGATCCAACCGGGGAGCTGTTTTTT
CASSLGVAGDPTGELFF
>TRBV20-1|-|TRBJ1-2|-
TGCAGTGCTAGACCCCAGGGCTATAACTATGGCTACACCTTC
CSARPQGYNYGYTF
>TRBV7-2|-|TRBJ1-3|-
TGTGCCAGCAGCTTAGAAGGGGTTGGAAACACCATATATTTT
CASSLEGVGNTIYF
>TRBV7-6|TRBD1|TRBJ1-1|many
TGTGCCAGCAGCTCCTTGGACAGGGGGACTGAAGCTTTCTTT
CASSSLDRGTEAFF
>TRBV28|TRBD2|TRBJ2-5|many
TGTGCCAGCCGGGGAGCGGGGGGGCAGGTGGCAGAGACCCAGTACTTC
CASRGAGGQVAETQYF
>TRBV28|-|TRBJ2-5|many
TGTGCCAGCAGTGTCGACAGGTTGACGACCCAGTACTTC
CASSVDRLTTQYF
>TRBV19|-|TRBJ1-3|-
TGTGCCAGTAGTCCCCTGGCAGGTCCCGGAAACACCATATATTTT
CASSPLAGPGNTIYF
>TRBV30|-|TRBJ1-2|-
TGTGCCTGGAGACGGGAACTGTTCTATGGCTACACCTTC
CAWRRELFYGYTF
>TRBV19|-|TRBJ2-6|-
TGTGCCAGTAACTCCTTCGACAGATCTGGGGCCAACGTCCTGGCTTTC
CASNSFDRSGANVLAF
>TRBV28|TRBD2|TRBJ2-7|many
TGTGCCAGCAGTTTGGGGCCTAGCGGGAGGATGGCCTACGAGCAGTACTTC
CASSLGPSGRMAYEQYF
>TRBV4-3|-|TRBJ1-6|-
TGCGCCAGCAGCCAAACATCGACAGGCCTATTTGGTTCACCCCTCCACTTT
CASSQTSTGLFGSPLHF
>TRBV7-3|-|TRBJ1-2|-
TGTGCCAGCAGCGCGCACGGACCCTCAGGCTACACCTTC
CASSAHGPSGYTF
>TRBV11-2|-|TRBJ1-2|many
TGTGCCAGCAGCTCCATTGTCTATGGCTACACCTTC
CASSSIVYGYTF
>TRBV7-9|-|TRBJ2-2|-
TGTGCCAGCACCGGGCGGACAGACACCGGGGAGCTGTTTTTT
CASTGRTDTGELFF
>TRBV6-2/TRBV6-3|TRBD2|TRBJ2-6|few
TGTGCCAGCAGTTACTGGGGACTAGCGGCTGGGGCCAACGTCCTGACTTTC
CASSYWGLAAGANVLTF
>TRBV6-1|TRBD2|TRBJ2-7|-
TGTGCCAGCAGGCTACTAGCGGGGTTCTACGAGCAGTACTTC
CASRLLAGFYEQYF
>TRBV19|-|TRBJ2-5|many
TGTGCCAGTAGTATAGCCGGGGATAGACAGTACTTC
CASSIAGDRQYF
>TRBV6-1|TRBD1|TRBJ2-2|few
TGTGCCAGCAGTGAGTGGACAGGGAACACCGGGGAGCTGTTTTTT
CASSEWTGNTGELFF
>TRBV7-9|-|TRBJ2-2|-
TGTGCCAGCAGCCAACCGAATCTCGCCGGGGAGCTGTTTTTT
CASSQPNLAGELFF
>TRBV20-1|-|TRBJ2-4|-
TGCAGTACCTCCGGAGGGGCCCGAGGGAACATTCAGTACTTC
CSTSGGARGNIQYF
>TRBV7-9|TRBD2|TRBJ2-3|-
TGTGCCAGCAGCTTACCGAAACTTGGACTAGCAAAGTCAGATACGCAGTATTTT
CASSLPKLGLAKSDTQYF
>TRBV2|TRBD1|TRBJ1-5|few
TGTGCCAGCAGCAGGAGTCTTATAAGGACAGGCCACAATCAGCCCCAGCATTTT
CASSRSLIRTGHNQPQHF
>TRBV11-3|-|TRBJ2-2|many
TGTGCCACGGGACCCGGGAACGGGGAGCTGTTTTTT
CATGPGNGELFF
>TRBV20-1|-|TRBJ2-3|once
TGCAGTGCGCCAGGGGAGAGCACAGATACGCAGTATTTT
CSAPGESTDTQYF
>TRBV7-2|-|TRBJ1-4|-
TGTGCCAGCAGCTCTCGGTCCGCTGGCAATGAAAAACTGTTTTTT
CASSSRSAGNEKLFF
>TRBV5-1|-|TRBJ2-2|few
TGCGCCAGCAGCTTGACTACGGCCTCTACCGGGGAGCTGTTTTTT
CASSLTTASTGELFF
>TRBV14|-|TRBJ2-7|few
TGTGCCAGCAGCCAGAGCCACGAGCAGTACTTC
CASSQSHEQYF
>TRBV2|-|TRBJ2-7|-
TGTGCCACTAAGGGAGCGGGACAGACCTACGAGCAGTACTTC
CATKGAGQTYEQYF
>TRBV28|TRBD1|TRBJ2-2|-
TGTGCCAGCATCCCCACATGGGACAGGGGGTACACCGGGGAGCTGTTTTTT
CASIPTWDRGYTGELFF
>TRBV27|TRBD1|TRBJ2-2|many
TGTGCCAGCAGTTCCCCCGGACAGGGGCGGCCCGGGGAGCTGTTTTTT
CASSSPGQGRPGELFF
>TRBV28|-|TRBJ1-4|many
TGTGCCAGCAGTCAAGGGACGGGGAGAACTAATGAAAAACTGTTTTTT
CASSQGTGRTNEKLFF
>TRBV3-1|TRBD1|TRBJ2-5|few
TGTGCCAGCAGCCAGCAGGGGGCCCCCCAAGAGACCCAGTACTTC
CASSQQGAPQETQYF
>TRBV9|-|TRBJ2-5|many
TGTGCCAGCAGCGTAGGGCAGCGAAGGGAGACCCAGTACTTC
CASSVGQRRETQYF
>TRBV20-1|TRBD2|TRBJ2-2|-
TGCAGTGCTAGAGGACTAGCGGCCGGGGAGCTGTTTTTT
CSARGLAAGELFF
>TRBV29-1|TRBD1|TRBJ1-2|-
TGCAGCGCCGGAGGACAGGGGAATAGTGGCTACACCTTC
CSAGGQGNSGYTF
>TRBV9|-|TRBJ1-5|many
TGTGCCAGCAGTGTAACAGTTTCGCAGCCCCAGCATTTT
CASSVTVSQPQHF
>TRBV7-9|-|TRBJ2-2|-
TGTGCCAGCAGCTTGCCAGGGAGCACCGGGGAGCTGTTTTTT
CASSLPGSTGELFF